The source of this TCR beta chain is a study of T cells expressing NK-cell markers. TCRdb reanalyzed the 5' RACE reads and collapses them to one entry per CDR3 protein, without DNA. Its table lists about 260,000 distinct CDR3 sequences. The CDR3 contains 14 residues. Study-wide results and limits: Dominant NKG2C+ clonotypes in about six donors made up about 1.0-7.0% of CD8+ T cells.

Note on this clonotype: Antigen specificity is unknown.

This chain links TRBV12-3 or TRBV12-4 with TRBJ1-2. The clonotype comes from a woman between 18 and 75 years old in good health. The sample taken for sequencing was blood T cells: a sorted CD56 or NKG2C T cell subset, CD4+ or CD8+ T cells, or bulk PBMC T cells (not recorded which). The CDR3 spells CASSPPQKKYGYTF.